These 2 T cell receptor beta chains originate from one sample sequenced in a study of blood T cell repertoires in COVID-19. The repertoire was sequenced with immunoSEQ multiplex PCR; TCRdb's copy has only in-frame clones and lacks some. Here the sample spans about 140,000 clones, almost 85% being singletons. Sequencing was carried out using PBMCs or T cells enriched from blood (not recorded which). Source of these receptors: a woman in her forties or fifties with acute COVID-19.

This clone was recorded many times. The V and J genes are TRBV9 and TRBJ2-1; 11 nucleotides match TRBD2. The CDR3 length is 17 residues. The V and J ends lost 0 bases and 4 bases, in that order; junction bases with no gene match: 6. The germline gives CDR1 SGDLS, CDR2 YYNGEE. The CDR3, as DNA: TGTGCCAGCAGCGTAGGAATAGCGGGAGGGCCGTACAATGAGCAGTTCTTC. Protein product: CASSVGIAGGPYNEQFF.

The CDR3 nucleotides read TGCAGCGGACAGCGACTAGCGGGAGTACAAGAGACCCAGTACTTC. Protein product: CSGQRLAGVQETQYF. The chain has TRBV29-1 and TRBJ2-5; the match to TRBD2 covers 12 bases. The CDR3 runs 15 residues. Germline-derived CDR1 and CDR2 are SQVTM and ANQGSEA. Trimming cost V 7 bases and J 2 bases; bases outside gene matches: 8.